These 11 T cell receptor beta chains were sequenced from one sample in a study of cytomegalovirus exposure and HLA in healthy donors. Primers included in the PCR were 60 Vbeta and 13 Jbeta primers. Produced via immunoSEQ multiplex PCR; TCRdb's table is partial and in-frame only. The sample lists around 250,000 clones; around 90% were seen once. Sequencing used PBMCs. The source of these receptors is a girl aged 2 to 9 in good health and CMV-seronegative.

The chain combines TRBV18 with TRBJ2-1, with 9 bases aligning to TRBD1. Germline assignment: CDR1 KGHSH and CDR2 LQKENI. Trimming at V came to 5 bases and at J to 3 bases, leaving 5 bases not matched to a gene. This CDR3 has 15 amino acids. The CDR3 nucleotides are TGTGCCAGCTCAAACGGACAGGGGAACTACAATGAGCAGTTCTTC. Its protein product is CASSNGQGNYNEQFF.

Concerning this clone: Different DNA sequences within this sample yield the same CDR3. The chain is built from TRBV19 and TRBJ2-2; D may be TRBD2 (6 bases). This CDR3 is built from 14 residues. Trimming left V 3 bases short and J 4 bases short, with 9 bases between. Germline-derived CDR1 and CDR2 are LNHDA and SQIVND (reference sequence). CDR3: CASSIGGSTGELFF. CDR3 sequence (DNA): TGTGCCAGTAGTATTGGGGGGAGCACCGGGGAGCTGTTTTTT.

The chain couples TRBV27 to TRBJ1-2; weak D call: TRBD1 (5 bases). The CDR3 is made up of 16 amino acids. The germline V gene has CDR1 MNHEY and CDR2 SMNVEV (reference sequence). Trimming stripped 1 base from V and 4 bases from J, with 16 bases between. CDR3 coding DNA: TGTGCCAGCAGTTTATTTAACAGGCCCGGGTCCTATGGCTACACCTTC. Translation gives CASSLFNRPGSYGYTF.

The count of this clone is one. The rearrangement joins TRBV4-1 to TRBJ1-4; TRBD1 matches 9 bases. With V trimmed by 2 bases and J by 7 bases, 11 bases remained unmatched. This CDR3 comprises 17 residues. The germline CDR1 and CDR2 sequences are MGHRA and YSYEKL. This CDR3 is CASSQQVNRGRGEKLFF. The CDR3 nucleotides read TGCGCCAGCAGCCAACAAGTCAACAGGGGGCGAGGTGAAAAACTGTTTTTT.

The CDR3 sequence: CASRPRPGQKSYEQYF. CDR3 nucleotide sequence: TGTGCCAGCAGACCAAGACCGGGACAGAAGTCCTACGAGCAGTACTTC. This chain links TRBV27 with TRBJ2-7; 7 positions agree with TRBD1. The CDR3 spans 16 residues. J lost 1 base, V lost 6 bases, and 12 bases had no gene match. Germline V gene sequence: CDR1 MNHEY, CDR2 SMNVEV (reference sequence).

The chain couples TRBV11-3 to TRBJ2-1; 8 bases agree with TRBD1. V was clipped by 5 bases and J by 8 bases; unmatched bases: 2. CDR1 is SGHNT and CDR2 is YENEEA in the germline V gene. CDR3 length: 12 amino acids. This CDR3 is CASSKQGDEQFF. In DNA form, the CDR3 reads TGTGCCAGCAGCAAACAGGGGGATGAGCAGTTCTTC. The full variable domain, its missing parts supplied by reference TRBV11-3 and TRBJ2-1, is EAGVVQSPRYKIIEKKQPVAFWCNPISGHNTLYWYLQNLGQGPELLIRYENEEAVDDSQLPKDRFSAERLKGVDSTLKIQPAELGDSAVYLCASSKQGDEQFFGPGTRLTVL.

The gene calls are TRBV9 and TRBJ2-1; 9 bases agree with TRBD2. Germline assignment: CDR1 SGDLS and CDR2 YYNGEE. V lost 4 bases to trimming and J lost 4 bases; unmatched junction nucleotides: 6. The CDR3 length is 15 residues. CDR3 in DNA: TGTGCCAGCAGCCCAGGGAGCGGGGGGTACAATGAGCAGTTCTTC. Residues: CASSPGSGGYNEQFF.

The chain employs TRBV21-1 and TRBJ1-2. TRBV21-1 is classified as a pseudogene. CDR3 size: 12 residues. The CDR3 nucleotides read TGTGCCAGCAGCCCGAAAACGGATGGCTACACCTTC. It specifies CASSPKTDGYTF.

V usage is TRBV11-2 and J usage is TRBJ2-7; D is uncertain. Trimming removed 5 bases at V and 2 bases at J, with 7 bases between. The germline V gene encodes CDR1 SGHAT and CDR2 FQNNGV. CDR3 size: 12 residues. The CDR3 sequence: CASSRSTYEQYF. CDR3 bases: TGTGCCAGCAGCCGTAGTACCTACGAGCAGTACTTC. Looking up the rest from reference TRBV11-2 and TRBJ2-7 gives the full variable domain: EAGVAQSPRYKIIEKRQSVAFWCNPISGHATLYWYQQILGQGPKLLIQFQNNGVVDDSQLPKDRFSAERLKGVDSTLKIQPAKLEDSAVYLCASSRSTYEQYFGPGTRLTVT.

The V and J genes are TRBV5-1 and TRBJ2-3; TRBD2 matches 7 bases. The V and J ends lost 9 bases and 6 bases, in that order; junction bases with no gene match: 10. Per the germline V gene, CDR1 is SGHRS and CDR2 is YFSETQ. This CDR3 region has 13 residues. This CDR3 reads CATRAGRTDTQYF. As DNA, the CDR3 is TGCGCCACCAGGGCCGGGAGGACGGATACGCAGTATTTT.

V usage is TRBV10-3 and J usage is TRBJ1-5, with D tentatively TRBD1 (5 bases). The CDR3 has 13 amino acids. Germline values: CDR1 ENHRY, CDR2 SYGVKD. V dropped 5 bases and J dropped 6 bases, with 11 bases sitting between them. In nucleotides, the CDR3 is TGTGCCATCAGTTCTACAGGTGGTCAGCCCCAGCATTTT. Amino acid sequence: CAISSTGGQPQHF.